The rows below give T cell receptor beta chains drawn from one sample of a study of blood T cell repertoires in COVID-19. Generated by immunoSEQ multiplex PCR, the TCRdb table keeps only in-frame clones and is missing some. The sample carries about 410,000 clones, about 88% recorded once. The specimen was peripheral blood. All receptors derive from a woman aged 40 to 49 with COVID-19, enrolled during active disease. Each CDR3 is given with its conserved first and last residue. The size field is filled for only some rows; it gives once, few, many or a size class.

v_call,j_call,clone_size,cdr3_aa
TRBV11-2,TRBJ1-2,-,CASSLTGGNYGYTF
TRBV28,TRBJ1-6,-,CASIGGTNSPLHF
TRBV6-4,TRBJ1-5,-,CASSEQGLGPQHF
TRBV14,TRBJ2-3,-,CASSPGLAGDPGTDTQYF
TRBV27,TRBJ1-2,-,CASSPGTGVGYTF
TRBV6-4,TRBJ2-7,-,CASTLPDRLSYEQYF
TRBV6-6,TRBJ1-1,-,CASSYSSGGAEAFF
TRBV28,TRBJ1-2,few,CASSSPGGRHYGYTF
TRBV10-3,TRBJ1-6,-,CAIWTGSDSPLHF
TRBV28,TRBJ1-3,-,CASRVGGAGNTIYF
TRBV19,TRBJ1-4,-,CASQRQVMPGANEKLFF
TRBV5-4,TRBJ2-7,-,CASSRSGGTGIYEQYF
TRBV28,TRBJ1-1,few,CASSPPTGVGTEAFF
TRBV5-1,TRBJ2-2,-,CASSLTPTSPNTGELFF
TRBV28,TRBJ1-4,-,CASSPDEKLFF
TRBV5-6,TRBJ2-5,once,CASSPDRGREETQYF
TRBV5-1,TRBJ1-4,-,CASSLSSGTNEKLFF
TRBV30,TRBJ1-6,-,CAWSSGTGFFVGSPLHF
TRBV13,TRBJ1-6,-,CASSFSQEGNSPLHF
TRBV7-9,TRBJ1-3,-,CASSRSGWGGTGNTIYF
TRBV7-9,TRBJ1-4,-,CASGRRGSAGELFF
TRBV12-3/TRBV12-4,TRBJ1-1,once,CASSFSLSTEAFF